This TCR beta chain appears in the sequencing data of a study of CD8 T cells in ankylosing spondylitis. Study results and caveats: In ankylosing spondylitis patients, matched synovial fluid reportedly showed significant enrichment of disease-linked clones. Disease-linked clones bore a CD8+ phenotype, appearing relatively rarely in peripheral blood.

This clonotype was observed many times. The antigen remains unidentified. Making use of molecular barcodes, quantitative 5'-RACE generated TCR beta libraries. From the 5' RACE reads, TCRdb called clonotypes with MiXCR, one entry per CDR3 protein. The sample consists of 150,000 to 200,000 distinct CDR3 sequences, around 13% of them appearing once. The origin of this receptor is a female donor with ankylosing spondylitis or in good health (not recorded which). Source material: blood, either unsorted or a sorted T cell fraction (not recorded which).

The CDR3 loop is CASSLNPGLASYEQYF. In DNA, the CDR3 is TGTGCCAGCAGCTTAAACCCGGGACTAGCGTCCTACGAGCAGTACTTC. V gene TRBV7-3 combines with J gene TRBJ2-7; 10 bases fit TRBD2. Per the germline V gene, CDR1 is SGHTA and CDR2 is FQGTGA. CDR3 length: 16 amino acids. With 1 base clipped from V and 1 base from J, the junction kept 4 bases outside the gene matches.